These 27 T cell receptor beta chains were all obtained from the same sample, sequenced in a study of T cells after yellow fever vaccination. TCRdb recomputed calls from the 5' RACE reads with MiXCR, one row per CDR3 protein. The sample shows 68,000 or so distinct CDR3 sequences, about 6% of them seen only once. The sequencing here drew on CD8+ T cells sorted from PBMCs, taken more than 40 days after the first yellow fever vaccination. The receptors originated from a man aged 18-30 years who received the YFV17D yellow fever vaccine.

This clonotype was seen many times. CDR3 sequence reads: CSVLDRSSNTGELFF. Here the CDR3 DNA reads TGCAGCGTCCTGGACAGGTCATCGAACACCGGGGAGCTGTTTTTT. The V call is TRBV29-1, the J call TRBJ2-2; TRBD1 aligns across 7 bases. V was clipped by 6 bases and J by 0 bases; unmatched bases: 7. The germline V gene has CDR1 SQVTM and CDR2 ANQGSEA. The CDR3 loop spans 15 amino acids.

This clonotype has ten or more counts. The CDR3 reads CASSSPLSGGFDNEQFF. In DNA form, the CDR3 reads TGTGCCAGCAGCTCCCCTCTGAGCGGGGGATTCGACAATGAGCAGTTCTTC. The chain links TRBV11-2 to TRBJ2-1, with 8 positions matching TRBD2. The CDR3 length is 17 residues. Trimming removed 4 bases from V and 5 bases from J; junction bases left unmatched: 13. From germline, CDR1 is SGHAT and CDR2 FQNNGV.

Worth noting for this clonotype: This clone may be a read error of a much larger clone one base away. This chain uses TRBV7-8 with TRBJ2-7; D perhaps matches TRBD1 (6 bases). V gave up 3 bases and J gave up 0 bases, with 9 bases separating them. The CDR3 totals 14 residues. The germline gives CDR1 SGHVS, CDR2 FQNEAQ. CDR3 coding DNA: TGTGCCAGCAGCTTTTTAGGGGGCTCCTACGAGCAGTACTTC. Encoded protein: CASSFLGGSYEQYF.

The sample holds a few counts of this clonotype. The V call is TRBV20-1, the J call TRBJ2-1, with 8 bases lining up with TRBD2. Germline V gene data show CDR1 as DFQATT and CDR2 as SNEGSKA (reference sequence). The CDR3 spans 18 residues. The V and J ends lost 4 bases and 4 bases, in that order; junction bases with no gene match: 18. CDR3 DNA: TGCAGTGCTACAATTAGTCCTAAAGTAGCGGGGTGGTACAATGAGCAGTTCTTC. Protein product: CSATISPKVAGWYNEQFF.

The chain recombines TRBV11-1 with TRBJ2-3, with TRBD1 identical over 10 bases. The CDR3 is made up of 20 amino acids. CDR1 and CDR2 from the germline V gene are SGHAT and FQDESV (reference sequence). V was clipped by 5 bases and J by 1 base; unmatched bases: 18. The CDR3, as DNA: TGTGCCAGCAGCGCCATAGGGGACCAGACAGGGGGCACGGGCACAGATACGCAGTATTTT. Encoded protein: CASSAIGDQTGGTGTDTQYF. Full variable domain (missing parts from reference TRBV11-1 and TRBJ2-3): EAEVAQSPRYKITEKSQAVAFWCDPISGHATLYWYRQILGQGPELLVQFQDESVVDDSQLPKDRFSAERLKGVDSTLKIQPAELGDSAMYLCASSAIGDQTGGTGTDTQYFGPGTRLTVL.

Only a few counts were recorded for this clonotype. This chain connects TRBV12-3 or TRBV12-4 to TRBJ2-2; D is uncertain. The CDR3 has 15 amino acids. V gave up 7 bases and J gave up 2 bases, with 14 bases separating them. This CDR3 reads CASTFQGDNTGELFF. The CDR3 DNA reads TGTGCCAGCACATTCCAAGGTGATAACACCGGGGAGCTGTTTTTT.

This clonotype has a count of ten or more. CDR3 protein: CASSLGRNQETQYF. CDR3 nucleotide sequence: TGTGCCAGCAGCTTAGGAAGGAACCAAGAGACCCAGTACTTC. V and J are TRBV7-8 and TRBJ2-5; D remains unclear. The CDR3 has 14 amino acids. Trimming cost V 1 base and J 0 bases, with 6 bases left between them. Germline CDR1 SGHVS, CDR2 FQNEAQ.

This clonotype came up many times. This chain links TRBV3-1 with TRBJ2-7; D not certain. Germline V gene data show CDR1 as LGHDT and CDR2 as YNNKEL (reference sequence). CDR3 length equals 14 residues. V was cut by 3 bases and J by 6 bases, with 15 bases left in between. DNA for the CDR3: TGTGCCAGCAGCCACCGGATCGGGCGGATCGAGCAGTACTTC. Translation gives CASSHRIGRIEQYF.

This clonotype appeared many times. The V and J genes are TRBV4-1 and TRBJ1-1; D is unresolved. The CDR3 runs 13 residues. Germline V gives CDR1 MGHRA, CDR2 YSYEKL. V was cut by 1 base and J by 7 bases, with 10 bases left in between. The CDR3 sequence is CASSQGLYSEAFF. The CDR3 bases are TGCGCCAGCAGCCAAGGGTTATACAGTGAAGCTTTCTTT.

This clonotype occurred many times. V is TRBV6-5 and J is TRBJ2-7; D may be TRBD1 (6 bases). The length of the CDR3 is 16 residues. V lost 0 bases to trimming and J lost 2 bases, with 14 bases between them. Germline V gene lookup returns CDR1 MNHEY and CDR2 SVGAGI. In nucleotides, the CDR3 is TGTGCCAGCAGTTACTCGTGGACAGAAAAAGCCTACGAGCAGTACTTC. It encodes CASSYSWTEKAYEQYF.

This clonotype was recorded at least ten times. The CDR3, as DNA: TGTGCCAGCAGTTACGGGGGGGCAGAGACCCAGTACTTC. It encodes CASSYGGAETQYF. This chain joins TRBV6-2 or TRBV6-3 and TRBJ2-5, with D tentatively TRBD2 (7 bases). V was shortened by 2 bases and J by 4 bases, with 8 bases between the two germline ends. This CDR3 has 13 amino acids. Germline V gene data show CDR1 as MNHEY and CDR2 as SVGEGT.

This clonotype showed up just a few times. V gene TRBV7-8 combines with J gene TRBJ1-6, with D perhaps TRBD1 (6 bases). Trimming took off 2 bases at V and 5 bases at J, with 19 bases between the two ends. Germline V gene lookup returns CDR1 SGHVS and CDR2 FQNEAQ. The CDR3 length is 18 residues. The CDR3 DNA reads as TGTGCCAGCAGCTTACACAGGCGGAGGGGGGTCCATAATTCACCCCTCCACTTT. Translating it yields CASSLHRRRGVHNSPLHF.

This clonotype was counted at least ten times. The V gene is TRBV12-3 or TRBV12-4, the J gene TRBJ1-3; no definite D call. The CDR3 totals 14 residues. Deletions cut 1 base from V and 0 bases from J, with 4 bases between. The CDR3 region has the DNA TGTGCCAGCAGTTTAGAAGGCTCTGGAAACACCATATATTTT. Translation gives CASSLEGSGNTIYF.

This clonotype was found many times. V and J are TRBV15 and TRBJ2-2; TRBD1 might be the D (6 bases). V lost 4 bases, J lost 0 bases, and 12 bases lay in between. This CDR3 spans 16 amino acids. Germline assignment: CDR1 LNHNV and CDR2 YYDKDF (reference sequence). This CDR3 reads CATSIKDSANTGELFF. CDR3 coding DNA: TGTGCCACCAGCATTAAGGACAGCGCGAACACCGGGGAGCTGTTTTTT.

This clonotype was found a few times. The V call is TRBV7-9, the J call TRBJ1-1; D gene uncertain. Deletions cut 4 bases from V and 5 bases from J, with 11 bases between. The CDR3 consists of 13 residues. CDR1 and CDR2 from the germline V gene are SEHNR and FQNEAQ (reference sequence). The CDR3 loop reads CASSSDARTEAFF. The DNA of the CDR3 is TGTGCCAGCAGCTCCGACGCGAGGACTGAAGCTTTCTTT.

This clonotype was observed a single time. A much larger clonotype is one base distant, so this may be a read error. The chain recombines TRBV7-2 with TRBJ2-7, with 7 bases matching TRBD2. Germline V gene data show CDR1 as SGHTA and CDR2 as FQGNSA. The CDR3 extends over 14 amino acids. CDR3 sequence reads: CASSLWGRDYAQYF. The CDR3 DNA reads TGTGCCAGCAGCTTATGGGGGAGGGACTACGCGCAGTACTTC.

This clonotype was detected only a few times. This sequence joins TRBV12-3 or TRBV12-4 and TRBJ2-7, with 7 bases aligning to TRBD1. The CDR3 runs to 14 residues. The ends lost 7 bases at V and 0 bases at J; junction bases unmatched: 6. Here the CDR3 reads CASTGQMSSYEQYF. The CDR3 DNA reads as TGTGCCAGCACGGGACAGATGAGCTCCTACGAGCAGTACTTC.

This clonotype was observed at least ten times. Here the CDR3 DNA reads TGTGCCAGCAGCTTGTCCAACACGGGGGAGCAGTTCTTC. Protein sequence: CASSLSNTGEQFF. The chain is built from TRBV5-6 and TRBJ2-1; maybe TRBD2 (5 bases). Germline lookup yields CDR1 SGHDT and CDR2 YYEEEE. CDR3 length: 13 residues. With 1 base removed from V and 10 bases from J, the gap between germline ends came to 12 bases.

This clonotype was counted ten times or more. This chain joins TRBV20-1 and TRBJ1-1, with 7 bases that match TRBD1. This CDR3 is 16 amino acids long. Germline loops: CDR1 DFQATT, CDR2 SNEGSKA (reference sequence). V shed 0 bases, J shed 6 bases, and the junction held 13 bases outside the gene matches. In DNA, the CDR3 is TGCAGTGCTAGAGATCCTGAAGGGGGCCGAGGGTCTGAAGCTTTCTTT. As protein: CSARDPEGGRGSEAFF.

This clonotype was seen a single time. A much larger clone differs by one base, so this may be a read error. The gene calls are TRBV12-3 or TRBV12-4 and TRBJ2-1; 8 bases align to TRBD1. The CDR3 loop spans 15 amino acids. V shed 5 bases and J 8 bases; nucleotides not matched to a gene: 11. The CDR3, as DNA: TGTGCCAGCAGTATACCAGGGGGCGCGCGGGATGAGCAGTTCTTC. This translates into CASSIPGGARDEQFF.

The sample holds a few counts of this clonotype. The rearrangement joins TRBV21-1 to TRBJ2-7; the table's D call TRBD1 went unverified against the DNA. TRBV21-1 is annotated as a pseudogene. The CDR3 contains 11 residues. The CDR3 reads CASAGRDEQYF. CDR3 DNA: TGTGCCAGCGCGGGAAGGGACGAGCAGTACTTC.

The rearrangement joins TRBV6-5 to TRBJ2-2; the D gene is possibly TRBD2 (6 bases). Germline CDR1 and CDR2: MNHEY and SVGAGI. The CDR3 is made up of 17 amino acids. Trimming removed 2 bases at V and 1 base at J, with 14 bases between. CDR3 DNA: TGTGCCAGCAGTTACGACCTTTTGGGGGGGAACACCGGGGAGCTGTTTTTT. This translates into CASSYDLLGGNTGELFF.

This clonotype was seen many times. The chain employs TRBV7-2 and TRBJ2-5; D might be TRBD1 (5 bases). CDR3 length equals 17 residues. Between the trimmed V and J ends, which lost 5 bases and 5 bases, there was a span of 24 bases. CDR1 SGHTA and CDR2 FQGNSA come from the germline V gene. CDR3 residues: CASSPLPRARVGETQYF. The CDR3 nucleotides read TGTGCCAGCAGCCCCTTACCCAGGGCGCGCGTAGGGGAGACCCAGTACTTC.

The chain has TRBV5-4 and TRBJ1-2; weak D call: TRBD1 (6 bases). Trimming stripped 1 base from V and 5 bases from J, with 12 bases between. CDR3 size: 14 residues. Germline-derived CDR1 and CDR2 are SGHNT and YYREEE (reference sequence). The CDR3 DNA reads as TGTGCCAGCAGCTTGAGGGGGGCTGGATATGGCTACACCTTC. Its protein product is CASSLRGAGYGYTF.

As regards this clonotype: A much larger clone lies one base from this, so it may be a read error. The V call is TRBV12-5, the J call TRBJ2-3; D gene unclear. Germline-derived CDR1 and CDR2 are LGHNT and FRNRAP. This CDR3 contains 17 residues. V was pared by 3 bases and J by 1 base, with 17 bases between. This CDR3 reads CASGFWADARGTDTQYF. CDR3 in DNA: TGTGCTAGTGGTTTTTGGGCAGACGCGAGAGGCACAGATACGCAGTATTTT. The variable domain in full, with the rest retrieved from reference TRBV12-5 and TRBJ2-3, is DARVTQTPRHKVTEMGQEVTMRCQPILGHNTVFWYRQTMMQGLELLAYFRNRAPLDDSGMPKDRFSAEMPDATLATLKIQPSEPRDSAVYFCASGFWADARGTDTQYFGPGTRLTVL.

Ten or more counts support this clonotype. V is TRBV4-1 and J is TRBJ2-7; perhaps TRBD2 as D (5 bases). Germline V gene sequence: CDR1 MGHRA, CDR2 YSYEKL. This CDR3 region has 15 residues. The V end lost 0 bases, the J end lost 2 bases, and 11 bases lay between the germline ends. In DNA form, the CDR3 reads TGCGCCAGCAGCCAAGATCCGACGGGAACCTACGAGCAGTACTTC. Translating gives CASSQDPTGTYEQYF.

At least ten counts were recorded for this clonotype. This sequence joins TRBV7-9 and TRBJ2-5; possibly TRBD1 for D (5 bases). The CDR3 has 14 residues. V was trimmed by 4 bases and J by 3 bases, leaving 12 bases between them. Germline V gene data show CDR1 as SEHNR and CDR2 as FQNEAQ (reference sequence). Here the CDR3 reads CASSSSGIEETQYF. CDR3 in DNA: TGTGCCAGCAGCTCCTCAGGGATAGAAGAGACCCAGTACTTC.